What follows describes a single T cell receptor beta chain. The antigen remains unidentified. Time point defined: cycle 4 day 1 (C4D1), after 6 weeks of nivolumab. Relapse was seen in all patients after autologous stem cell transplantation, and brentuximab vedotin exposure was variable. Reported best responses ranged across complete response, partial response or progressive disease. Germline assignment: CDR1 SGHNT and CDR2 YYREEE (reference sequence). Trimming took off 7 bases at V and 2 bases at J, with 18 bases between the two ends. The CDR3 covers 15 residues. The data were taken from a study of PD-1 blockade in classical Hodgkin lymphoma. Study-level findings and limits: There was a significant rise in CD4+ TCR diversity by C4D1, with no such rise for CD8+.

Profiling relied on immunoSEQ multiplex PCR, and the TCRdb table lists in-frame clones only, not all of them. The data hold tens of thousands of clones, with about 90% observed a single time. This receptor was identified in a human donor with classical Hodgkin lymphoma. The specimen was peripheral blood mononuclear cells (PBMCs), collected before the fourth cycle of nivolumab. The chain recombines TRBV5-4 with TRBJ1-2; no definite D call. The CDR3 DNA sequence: TGTGCCAGCGGGTCGACGGTACTCTCAAACTATGGCTACACCTTC. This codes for CASGSTVLSNYGYTF.